This TCR beta chain originates from a study of blood T cell repertoires in COVID-19 (dated by TCRdb to between 2020 and 2021). With regard to the full study: The collaborator samples originated in the United States, Italy and Spain and spanned the acute and convalescent phases of COVID-19. Subjects who had been exposed to COVID-19, were actively infected with it, or had recovered from it provided the deeply sampled blood TCRbeta repertoires that made up the dataset. Where available, HLA class I and class II types were obtained from metadata supplied by the sample provider rather than from assay-based typing. A de-identified subject ID, COVID-19 status, age in years and sex were almost always included in the sample metadata. The material from the prospective study consisted of cDNA or gDNA derived from T cells, B-cell-depleted T cells, or PBMCs. Samples came from the ongoing ImmuneRACE study (first 160 participants) plus 1,254 subjects from 6 global collaborators. The repertoires were made available in a free public database intended to serve as a resource for research on the immune response to SARS-CoV-2. What the study reported, not specific to this receptor: Clinical and demographic metadata were provided uncurated, with the amount varying by source and participant.

As for this clone: Its antigen specificity is not known. Base quality data are lacking; no much larger clone is found one base away.

The collaborating institutions used their own protocols to collect whole blood in K2EDTA tubes. For TCRbeta analysis, collaborators shipped samples as frozen whole blood, isolated PBMCs, or DNA extracted from either of those sample types. Trimmed from V: 6 bases; trimmed from J: 5 bases; junction bases lacking a gene match: 8. The CDR1 and CDR2 encoded by the germline V gene are SGHRS and YFSETQ. The CDR3 starts with the cysteine, ends with the phenylalanine, and has 14 residues. The DNA shown is the 42-base CDR3, in frame from base 1. TCRbeta CDR3 regions were amplified from genomic DNA by means of the immunoSEQ Assay, a bias-controlled multiplex PCR. The original pipeline was this. The number of nucleated cells in each sample was estimated by amplification of reference gene primers within the assay. Sequence reads were collapsed and filtered to measure the absolute abundance of every unique TCRbeta CDR3 rearrangement. For each sample, productive Simpson clonality was calculated as the square root of Simpson's diversity index over productive rearrangements. What TCRdb holds here is the immuneACCESS table cut down to in-frame rearrangements. Part of the clones is not present; checked against another copy, under half of the missing clones reflect an unresolved V gene, and the others are unexplained. D and trimming come from the DNA, and the V and J calls and clone size come from that table. This sample is represented by 150,000 to 200,000 clones; about 91% of them were singletons. The ten largest clones represent 3.5% to 4.5% of the sample.

Sequencing was carried out using peripheral blood. The chain uses TRBV5-1 and TRBJ2-5, and TRBD2 aligns with 9 junction nucleotides. This TCR was recovered from a woman younger than 45 with acute or convalescent COVID-19. The CDR3 in this case is CASTPIAGVETQYF. The nucleotides are TGCGCCAGCACTCCAATAGCGGGAGTGGAGACCCAGTACTTC. Beyond the CDR3, the reference TRBV5-1 and TRBJ2-5 genes provide the residues; the full variable domain reads: KAGVTQTPRYLIKTRGQQVTLSCSPISGHRSVSWYQQTPGQGLQFLFEYFSETQRNKGNFPGRFSGRQFSNSRSEMNVSTLELGDSALYLCASTPIAGVETQYFGPGTRLLVL.